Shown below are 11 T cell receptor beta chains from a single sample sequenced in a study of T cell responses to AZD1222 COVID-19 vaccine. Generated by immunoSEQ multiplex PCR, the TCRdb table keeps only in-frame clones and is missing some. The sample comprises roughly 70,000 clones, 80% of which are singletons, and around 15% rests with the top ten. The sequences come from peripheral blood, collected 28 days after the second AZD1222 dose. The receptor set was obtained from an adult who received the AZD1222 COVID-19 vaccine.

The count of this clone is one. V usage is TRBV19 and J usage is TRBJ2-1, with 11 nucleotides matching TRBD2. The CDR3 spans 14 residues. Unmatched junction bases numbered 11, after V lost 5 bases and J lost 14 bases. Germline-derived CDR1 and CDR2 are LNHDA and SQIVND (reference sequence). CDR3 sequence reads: CASSSLAGGHPEFF. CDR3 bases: TGTGCCAGTAGTTCATTAGCGGGGGGGCACCCGGAGTTCTTC.

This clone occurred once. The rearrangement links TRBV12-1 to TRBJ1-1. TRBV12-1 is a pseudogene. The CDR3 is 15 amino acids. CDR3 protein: CASSLPFGMNTEAFF. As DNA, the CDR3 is TGTGCCAGCAGCCTTCCGTTCGGAATGAACACTGAAGCTTTCTTT.

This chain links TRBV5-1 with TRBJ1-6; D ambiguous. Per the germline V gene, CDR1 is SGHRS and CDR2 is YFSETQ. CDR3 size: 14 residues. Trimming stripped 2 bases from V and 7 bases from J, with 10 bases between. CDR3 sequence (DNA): TGCGCCAGCAGCTTTGAGTCAGGAAATTCACCCCTCCACTTT. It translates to CASSFESGNSPLHF.

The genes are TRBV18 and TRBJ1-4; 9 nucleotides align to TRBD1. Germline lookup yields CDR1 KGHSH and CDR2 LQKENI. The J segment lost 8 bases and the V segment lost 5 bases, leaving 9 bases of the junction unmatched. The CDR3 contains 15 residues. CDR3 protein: CASSSLQGAEEKLFF. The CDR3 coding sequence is TGTGCCAGCTCATCATTACAGGGGGCTGAAGAAAAACTGTTTTTT.

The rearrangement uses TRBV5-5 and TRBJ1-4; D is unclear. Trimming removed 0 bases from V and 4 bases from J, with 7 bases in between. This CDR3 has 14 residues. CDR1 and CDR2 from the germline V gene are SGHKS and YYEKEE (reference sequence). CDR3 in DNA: TGTGCCAGCAGCTTGGGACATGGTAATGAAAAACTGTTTTTT. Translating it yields CASSLGHGNEKLFF.

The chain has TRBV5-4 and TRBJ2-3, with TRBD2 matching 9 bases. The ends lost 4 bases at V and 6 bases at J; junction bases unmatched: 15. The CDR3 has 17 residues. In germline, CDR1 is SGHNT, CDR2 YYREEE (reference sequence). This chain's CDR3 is CASSGSIGGGALDTQYF. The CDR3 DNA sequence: TGTGCCAGCAGCGGGTCTATTGGCGGGGGGGCTCTGGATACGCAGTATTTT. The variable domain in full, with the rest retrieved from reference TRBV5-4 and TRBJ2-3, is ETGVTQSPTHLIKTRGQQVTLRCSSQSGHNTVSWYQQALGQGPQFIFQYYREEENGRGNFPPRFSGLQFPNYSSELNVNALELDDSALYLCASSGSIGGGALDTQYFGPGTRLTVL.

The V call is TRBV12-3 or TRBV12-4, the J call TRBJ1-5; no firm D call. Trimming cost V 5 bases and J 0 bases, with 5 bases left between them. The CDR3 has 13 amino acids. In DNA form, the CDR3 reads TGTGCCAGCAGTCCCTATAGCAATCAGCCCCAGCATTTT. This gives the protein CASSPYSNQPQHF.

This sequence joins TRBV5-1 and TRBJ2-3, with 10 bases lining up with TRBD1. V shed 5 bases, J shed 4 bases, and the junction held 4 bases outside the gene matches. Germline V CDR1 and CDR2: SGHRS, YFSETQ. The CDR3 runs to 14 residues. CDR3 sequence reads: CASRVGQGADTQYF. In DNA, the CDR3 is TGCGCCAGCAGGGTCGGACAGGGGGCAGATACGCAGTATTTT.

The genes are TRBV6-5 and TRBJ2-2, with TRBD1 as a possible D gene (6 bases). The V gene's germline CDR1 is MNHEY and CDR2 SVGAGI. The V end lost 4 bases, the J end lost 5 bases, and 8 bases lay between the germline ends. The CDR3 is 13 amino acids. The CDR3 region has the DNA TGTGCCAGCAGTTGGACAGTGACCGGGGAGCTGTTTTTT. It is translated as CASSWTVTGELFF.

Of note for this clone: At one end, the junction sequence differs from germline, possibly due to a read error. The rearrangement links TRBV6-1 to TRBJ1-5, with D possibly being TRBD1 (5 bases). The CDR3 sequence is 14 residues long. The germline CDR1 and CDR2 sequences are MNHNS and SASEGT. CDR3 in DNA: TGTGCCAGCAGCGAAGGACATCCGGGTCAGCCCCAGCATTTT. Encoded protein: CASSEGHPGQPQHF.

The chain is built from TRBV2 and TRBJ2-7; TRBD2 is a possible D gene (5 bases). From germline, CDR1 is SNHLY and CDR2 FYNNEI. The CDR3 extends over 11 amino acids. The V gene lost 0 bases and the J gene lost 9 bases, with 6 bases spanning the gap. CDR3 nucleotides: TGTGCCAGCAGTGAAGCCCGGGGGCAGTACTTC. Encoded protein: CASSEARGQYF.